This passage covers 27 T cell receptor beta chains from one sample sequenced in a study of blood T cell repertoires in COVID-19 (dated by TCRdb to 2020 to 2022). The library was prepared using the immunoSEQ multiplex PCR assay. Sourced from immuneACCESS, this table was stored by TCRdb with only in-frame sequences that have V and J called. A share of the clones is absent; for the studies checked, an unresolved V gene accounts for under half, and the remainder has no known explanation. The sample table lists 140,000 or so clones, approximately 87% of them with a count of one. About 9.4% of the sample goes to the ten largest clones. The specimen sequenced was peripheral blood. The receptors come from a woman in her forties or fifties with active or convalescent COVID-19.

CDR3 sequence: CASTPGTQETQYF. Written as DNA, the CDR3 is TGTGCCAGCACCCCGGGAACCCAAGAGACCCAGTACTTC. V usage is TRBV7-8 and J usage is TRBJ2-5, with TRBD2 as a possible D gene (5 bases). The germline gives CDR1 SGHVS, CDR2 FQNEAQ. The V gene lost 7 bases and the J gene lost 1 base, with 10 bases spanning the gap. The CDR3 is 13 amino acids.

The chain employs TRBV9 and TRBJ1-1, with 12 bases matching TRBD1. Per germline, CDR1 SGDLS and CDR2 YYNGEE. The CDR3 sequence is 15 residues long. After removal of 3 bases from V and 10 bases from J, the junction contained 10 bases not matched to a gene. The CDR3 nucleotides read TGTGCCAGCAGCGGAGGCCTCGGGACAGGGGGCCTAGCTTTCTTT. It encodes CASSGGLGTGGLAFF.

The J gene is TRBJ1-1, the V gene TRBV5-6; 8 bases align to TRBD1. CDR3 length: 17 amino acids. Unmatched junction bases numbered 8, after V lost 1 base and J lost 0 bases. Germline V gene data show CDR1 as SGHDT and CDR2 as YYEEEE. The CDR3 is CASSLFITGGLNTEAFF. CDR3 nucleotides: TGTGCCAGCAGCTTGTTTATAACAGGGGGATTGAACACTGAAGCTTTCTTT.

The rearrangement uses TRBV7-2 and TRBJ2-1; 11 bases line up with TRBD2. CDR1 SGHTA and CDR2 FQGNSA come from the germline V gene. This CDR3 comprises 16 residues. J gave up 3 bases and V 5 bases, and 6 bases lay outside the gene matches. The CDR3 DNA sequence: TGTGCCAGCAGCCGGGTAGGGACTAGCGGCTACAATGAGCAGTTCTTC. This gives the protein CASSRVGTSGYNEQFF.

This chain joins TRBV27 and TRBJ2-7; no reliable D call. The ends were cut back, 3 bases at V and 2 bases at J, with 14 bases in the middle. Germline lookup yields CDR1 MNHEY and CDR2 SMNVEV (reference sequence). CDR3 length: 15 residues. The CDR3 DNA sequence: TGTGCCAGCAGTTTTCGGTTTGGGCAGGCCTACGAGCAGTACTTC. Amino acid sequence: CASSFRFGQAYEQYF.

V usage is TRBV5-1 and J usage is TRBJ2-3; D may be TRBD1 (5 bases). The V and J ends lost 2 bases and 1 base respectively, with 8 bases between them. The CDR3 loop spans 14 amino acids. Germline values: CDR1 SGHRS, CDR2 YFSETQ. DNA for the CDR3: TGCGCCAGCAGCTTACCAGGGCGCACAGATACGCAGTATTTT. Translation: CASSLPGRTDTQYF. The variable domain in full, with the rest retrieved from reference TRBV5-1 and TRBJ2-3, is KAGVTQTPRYLIKTRGQQVTLSCSPISGHRSVSWYQQTPGQGLQFLFEYFSETQRNKGNFPGRFSGRQFSNSRSEMNVSTLELGDSALYLCASSLPGRTDTQYFGPGTRLTVL.

CDR3 nucleotides: TGCGCCAGCAGCCAAGGGACAGGGACCTACGAGCAGTACTTC. Translated: CASSQGTGTYEQYF. The V call is TRBV4-3, the J call TRBJ2-7; TRBD1 aligns across 8 bases. Germline-derived CDR1 and CDR2 are LGHNA and YSLEER. V gave up 1 base and J gave up 2 bases; unmatched junction bases: 1. CDR3 length: 14 amino acids.

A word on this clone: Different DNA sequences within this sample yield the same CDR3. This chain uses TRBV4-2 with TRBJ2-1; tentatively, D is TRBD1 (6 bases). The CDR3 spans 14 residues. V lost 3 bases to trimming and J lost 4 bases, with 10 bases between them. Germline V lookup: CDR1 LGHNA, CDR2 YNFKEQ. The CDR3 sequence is CASSQDRDYNEQFF. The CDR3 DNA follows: TGTGCCAGCAGCCAGGACAGAGATTACAATGAGCAGTTCTTC.

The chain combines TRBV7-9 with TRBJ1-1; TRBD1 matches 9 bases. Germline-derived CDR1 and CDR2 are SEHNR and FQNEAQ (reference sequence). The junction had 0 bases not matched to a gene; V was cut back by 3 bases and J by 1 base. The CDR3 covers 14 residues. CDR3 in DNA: TGTGCCAGCAGCTTGGGACAGGGGAACACTGAAGCTTTCTTT. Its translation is CASSLGQGNTEAFF.

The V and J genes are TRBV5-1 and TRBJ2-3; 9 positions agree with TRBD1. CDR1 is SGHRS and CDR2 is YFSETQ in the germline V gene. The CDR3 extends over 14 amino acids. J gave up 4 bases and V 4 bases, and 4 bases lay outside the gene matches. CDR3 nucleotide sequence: TGCGCCAGCAGCCCGTGGACAGGGGCAGATACGCAGTATTTT. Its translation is CASSPWTGADTQYF.

CDR3 sequence (DNA): TGTGCCAGCAGTATCCTCGGGTCCTCAGATACGCAGTATTTT. Amino acids: CASSILGSSDTQYF. The chain couples TRBV27 to TRBJ2-3; D unclear. Trimming shortened V by 5 bases and J by 4 bases, and 13 bases separated the two germline ends. CDR1 and CDR2 from the germline V gene are MNHEY and SMNVEV (reference sequence). The CDR3 is 14 amino acids.

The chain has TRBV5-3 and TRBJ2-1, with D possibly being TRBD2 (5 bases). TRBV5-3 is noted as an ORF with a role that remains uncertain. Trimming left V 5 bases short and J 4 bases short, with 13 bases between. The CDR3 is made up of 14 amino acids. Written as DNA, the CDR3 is TGTGCCAGAAGTGGGGAGACACCTTACAATGAGCAGTTCTTC. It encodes CARSGETPYNEQFF.

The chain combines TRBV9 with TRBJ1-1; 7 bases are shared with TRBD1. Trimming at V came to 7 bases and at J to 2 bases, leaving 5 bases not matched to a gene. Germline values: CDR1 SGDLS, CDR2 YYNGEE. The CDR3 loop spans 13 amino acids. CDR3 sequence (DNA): TGTGCCAGCTCAAGGGGGCCTAACACTGAAGCTTTCTTT. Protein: CASSRGPNTEAFF.

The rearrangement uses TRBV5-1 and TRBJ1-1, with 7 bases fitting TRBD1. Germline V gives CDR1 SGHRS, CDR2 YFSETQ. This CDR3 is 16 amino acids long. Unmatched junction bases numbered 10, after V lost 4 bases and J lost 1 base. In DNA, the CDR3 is TGCGCCAGCAGCCTTATACAGGGGTCAACGAACACTGAAGCTTTCTTT. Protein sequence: CASSLIQGSTNTEAFF.

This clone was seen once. The CDR3 nucleotides read TGCGCCAGCAGCAAAGGACAGGAGCGTGGGGGCTACACCTTC. Its protein is CASSKGQERGGYTF. The chain couples TRBV5-1 to TRBJ1-2; the match to TRBD1 covers 7 bases. Germline V lookup: CDR1 SGHRS, CDR2 YFSETQ. The V and J ends lost 4 bases and 8 bases, in that order; junction bases with no gene match: 11. The CDR3 sequence is 14 residues long. Supplemented by reference TRBV5-1 and TRBJ1-2, the full variable domain reads KAGVTQTPRYLIKTRGQQVTLSCSPISGHRSVSWYQQTPGQGLQFLFEYFSETQRNKGNFPGRFSGRQFSNSRSEMNVSTLELGDSALYLCASSKGQERGGYTFGSGTRLTVV.

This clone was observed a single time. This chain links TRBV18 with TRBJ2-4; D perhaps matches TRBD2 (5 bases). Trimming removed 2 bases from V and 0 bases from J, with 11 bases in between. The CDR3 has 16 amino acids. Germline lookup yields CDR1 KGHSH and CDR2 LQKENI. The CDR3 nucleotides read TGTGCCAGCTCACCATTGGAGCGGATAGCCAAAAACATTCAGTACTTC. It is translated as CASSPLERIAKNIQYF.

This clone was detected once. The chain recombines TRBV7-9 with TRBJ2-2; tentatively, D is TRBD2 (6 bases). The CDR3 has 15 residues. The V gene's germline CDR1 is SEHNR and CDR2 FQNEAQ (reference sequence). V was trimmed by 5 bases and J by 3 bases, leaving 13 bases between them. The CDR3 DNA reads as TGTGCCAGCAGCCGGGGGTCAGATTACACCGGGGAGCTGTTTTTT. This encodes CASSRGSDYTGELFF.

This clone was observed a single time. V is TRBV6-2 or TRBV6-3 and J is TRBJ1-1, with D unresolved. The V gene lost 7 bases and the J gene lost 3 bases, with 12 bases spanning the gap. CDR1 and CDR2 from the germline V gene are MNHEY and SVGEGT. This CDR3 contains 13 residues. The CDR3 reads CASTPAKYTEAFF. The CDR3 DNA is TGTGCCAGCACCCCGGCCAAATACACTGAAGCTTTCTTT.

This CDR3 is CASSVDISTEAFF. The CDR3 DNA follows: TGTGCCAGCAGCGTAGATATCAGCACTGAAGCTTTCTTT. V gene TRBV9 combines with J gene TRBJ1-1; D not resolved. With 0 bases removed from V and 4 bases from J, the gap between germline ends came to 7 bases. The CDR3 has 13 amino acids. Germline CDR1 SGDLS, CDR2 YYNGEE.

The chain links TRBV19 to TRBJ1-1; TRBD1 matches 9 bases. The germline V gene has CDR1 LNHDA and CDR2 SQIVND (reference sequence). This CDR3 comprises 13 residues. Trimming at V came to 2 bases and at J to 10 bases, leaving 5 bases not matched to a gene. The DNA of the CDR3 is TGTGCCAGTAGTATAACAGGGGGCCTCGGAGCTTTCTTT. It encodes CASSITGGLGAFF.

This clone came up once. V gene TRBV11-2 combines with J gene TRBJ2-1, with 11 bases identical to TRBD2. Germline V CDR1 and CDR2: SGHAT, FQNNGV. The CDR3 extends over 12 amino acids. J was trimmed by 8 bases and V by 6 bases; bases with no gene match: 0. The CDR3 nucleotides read TGTGCCAGCAGGGGACTAGCGGATGAGCAGTTCTTC. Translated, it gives CASRGLADEQFF.

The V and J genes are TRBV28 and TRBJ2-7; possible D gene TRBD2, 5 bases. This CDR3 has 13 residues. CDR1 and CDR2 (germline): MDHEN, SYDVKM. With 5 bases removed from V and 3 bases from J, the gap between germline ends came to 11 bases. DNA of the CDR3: TGTGCCAGCAGTCCTCACGGGAACTACGAGCAGTACTTC. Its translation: CASSPHGNYEQYF.

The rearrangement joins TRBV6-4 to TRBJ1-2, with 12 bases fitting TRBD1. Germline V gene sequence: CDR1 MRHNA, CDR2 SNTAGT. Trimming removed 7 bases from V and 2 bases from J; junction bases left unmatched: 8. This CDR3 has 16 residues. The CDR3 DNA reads TGTGCCAGCATCCGGGACAGGGGGCTCTCGAACTATGGCTACACCTTC. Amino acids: CASIRDRGLSNYGYTF.

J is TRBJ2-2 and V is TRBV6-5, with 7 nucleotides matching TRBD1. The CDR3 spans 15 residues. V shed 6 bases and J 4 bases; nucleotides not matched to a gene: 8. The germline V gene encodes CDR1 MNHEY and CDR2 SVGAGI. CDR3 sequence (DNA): TGTGCCAGCAGGGTGAGACAGGGAGCCACCGGGGAGCTGTTTTTT. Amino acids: CASRVRQGATGELFF.

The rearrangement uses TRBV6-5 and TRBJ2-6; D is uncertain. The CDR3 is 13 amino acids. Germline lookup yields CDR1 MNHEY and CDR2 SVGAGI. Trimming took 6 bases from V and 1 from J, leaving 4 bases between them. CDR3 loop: CASRLSGANVLTF. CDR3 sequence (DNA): TGTGCCAGCAGACTTTCTGGGGCCAACGTCCTGACTTTC.

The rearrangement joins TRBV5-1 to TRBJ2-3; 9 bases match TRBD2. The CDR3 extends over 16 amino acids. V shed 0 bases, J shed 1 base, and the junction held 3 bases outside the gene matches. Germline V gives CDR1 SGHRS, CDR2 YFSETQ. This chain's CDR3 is CASSLALAGGTDTQYF. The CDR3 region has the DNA TGCGCCAGCAGCTTGGCCTTAGCGGGAGGCACAGATACGCAGTATTTT. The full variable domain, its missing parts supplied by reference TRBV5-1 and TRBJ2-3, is KAGVTQTPRYLIKTRGQQVTLSCSPISGHRSVSWYQQTPGQGLQFLFEYFSETQRNKGNFPGRFSGRQFSNSRSEMNVSTLELGDSALYLCASSLALAGGTDTQYFGPGTRLTVL.

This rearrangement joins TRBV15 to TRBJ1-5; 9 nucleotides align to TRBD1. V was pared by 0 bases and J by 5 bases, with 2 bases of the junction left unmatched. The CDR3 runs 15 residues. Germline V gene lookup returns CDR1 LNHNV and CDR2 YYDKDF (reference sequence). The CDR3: CATSRDDRGDQPQHF. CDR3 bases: TGTGCCACCAGCAGAGACGACAGGGGGGATCAGCCCCAGCATTTT.